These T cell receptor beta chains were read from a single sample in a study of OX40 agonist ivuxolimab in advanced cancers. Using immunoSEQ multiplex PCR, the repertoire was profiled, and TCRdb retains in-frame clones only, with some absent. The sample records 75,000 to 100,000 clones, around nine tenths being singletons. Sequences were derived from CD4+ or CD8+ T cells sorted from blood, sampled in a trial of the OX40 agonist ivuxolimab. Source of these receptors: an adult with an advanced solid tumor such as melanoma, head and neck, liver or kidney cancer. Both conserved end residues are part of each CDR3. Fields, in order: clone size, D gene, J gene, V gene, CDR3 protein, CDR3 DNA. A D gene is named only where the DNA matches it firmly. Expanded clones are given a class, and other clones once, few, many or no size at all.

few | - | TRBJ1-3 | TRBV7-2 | CASRIKGLPGGNTIYF | TGTGCCAGCAGAATTAAAGGCCTTCCGGGGGGAAACACCATATATTTT
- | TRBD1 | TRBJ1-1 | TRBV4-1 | CASSQFNPMDRGRMNTEAFF | TGCGCCAGCAGCCAGTTTAACCCAATGGACAGGGGGAGAATGAACACTGAAGCTTTCTTT
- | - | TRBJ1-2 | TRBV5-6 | CASRPDILNYGYTF | TGTGCCAGCAGACCGGACATACTTAACTATGGCTACACCTTC
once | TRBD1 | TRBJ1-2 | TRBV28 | CASSSQGGQGTDYGYTF | TGTGCCAGCAGTTCCCAGGGAGGACAGGGGACGGACTATGGCTACACCTTC
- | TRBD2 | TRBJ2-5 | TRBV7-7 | CASSLAAGDGETQYF | TGTGCTAGCAGCTTAGCGGCGGGGGACGGAGAGACCCAGTACTTC
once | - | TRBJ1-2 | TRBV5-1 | CASSLAQEGTNYGYTF | TGCGCCAGCAGCTTGGCTCAGGAGGGAACTAACTATGGCTACACCTTC
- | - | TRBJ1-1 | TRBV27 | CASSLRQRDTEAFF | TGTGCCAGCAGTTTAAGGCAGCGGGACACTGAAGCTTTCTTT
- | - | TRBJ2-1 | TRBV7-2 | CASSLMALSDEQFF | TGTGCCAGCAGCTTAATGGCCCTCTCCGATGAGCAGTTCTTC
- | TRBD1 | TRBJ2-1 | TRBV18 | CASSRTGTGSGGNEQFF | TGTGCCAGCTCACGAACCGGGACAGGGTCAGGTGGAAATGAGCAGTTCTTC
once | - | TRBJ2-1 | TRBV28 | CASSLRDMNEQFF | TGTGCCAGCAGTTTACGGGATATGAATGAGCAGTTCTTC
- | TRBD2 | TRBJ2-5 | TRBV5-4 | CASSLALAGVETQYF | TGTGCCAGCAGCTTGGCACTAGCGGGAGTAGAGACCCAGTACTTC
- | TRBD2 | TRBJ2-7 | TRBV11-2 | CASSFWGPGLAAYEQYF | TGTGCCAGCAGCTTTTGGGGACCGGGACTAGCGGCCTACGAGCAGTACTTC
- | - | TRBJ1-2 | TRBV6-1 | CASSAVRRGYTF | TGTGCCAGCAGTGCGGTGCGTCGTGGCTACACCTTC
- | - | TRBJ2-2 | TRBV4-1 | CASSLLALAGTGELFF | TGCGCCAGCAGCCTCCTGGCACTAGCAGGCACCGGGGAGCTGTTTTTT
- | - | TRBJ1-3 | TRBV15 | CATSRVVLSGNTIYF | TGTGCCACCAGCAGAGTCGTCCTCTCTGGAAACACCATATATTTT
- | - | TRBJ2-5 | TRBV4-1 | CASSPEGLLMGETQYF | TGCGCCAGCAGCCCAGAGGGACTCCTGATGGGCGAGACCCAGTACTTC
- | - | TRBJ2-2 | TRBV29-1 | CSVGKAWTNTGELFF | TGCAGCGTTGGTAAGGCATGGACGAACACCGGGGAGCTGTTTTTT
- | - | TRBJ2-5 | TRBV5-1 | CASSRYRADQETQYF | TGCGCCAGCAGTAGGTACAGGGCGGACCAAGAGACCCAGTACTTC
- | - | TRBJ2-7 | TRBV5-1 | CASSRGQGWVAGGVHEQYF | TGCGCCAGCAGCAGAGGACAGGGATGGGTTGCGGGAGGGGTCCACGAGCAGTACTTC
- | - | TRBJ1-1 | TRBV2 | CASSLRDRMNTEAFF | TGTGCCAGCAGTCTTCGTGACCGCATGAACACTGAAGCTTTCTTT